Given below is one TCR beta chain in context. Its cognate antigen is unknown. The PCR had 60 Vbeta and 13 Jbeta primers. Methods used by the authors: Among the unique TCR beta chains that a later analysis counted, about 81 million in all, about 12 million were shared. Clones were read by immunoSEQ multiplex PCR, and TCRdb kept only the in-frame ones, dropping some. The DNA was the basis for D and trimming; V, J and clone size are from that table. The data hold roughly 150,000 clones, with around 80% observed a single time. This CDR3 region has 14 residues. CDR1 and CDR2 (germline): SEHNR, FQNEAQ (reference sequence). V was pared by 5 bases and J by 4 bases, with 4 bases of the junction left unmatched. These data come from a study of cytomegalovirus exposure and HLA in healthy donors. Study-wide results and limits: Researchers left out some V segments, among them TRBV6-2 and TRBV6-3, as indistinguishable. Most TCR sequences showed up rarely, but some public TCRs showed up in many donors. When analyzed later, a missense DCLRE1C variant was found to be linked to TCR beta V- and J-gene trimming.

The chain employs TRBV7-9 and TRBJ1-4; 7 nucleotides line up with TRBD1. The sample was PBMCs. This receptor was taken from a man between 18 and 35 years old in good health and CMV-seropositive. The CDR3 DNA reads as TGTGCCAGCAGCCCAACAGGGGTTAATGAAAAACTGTTTTTT. Translated: CASSPTGVNEKLFF. Combining the CDR3 with reference TRBV7-9 and TRBJ1-4 gives the whole variable domain DTGVSQNPRHKITKRGQNVTFRCDPISEHNRLYWYRQTLGQGPEFLTYFQNEAQLEKSRLLSDRFSAERPKGSFSTLEIQRTEQGDSAMYLCASSPTGVNEKLFFGSGTQLSVL.